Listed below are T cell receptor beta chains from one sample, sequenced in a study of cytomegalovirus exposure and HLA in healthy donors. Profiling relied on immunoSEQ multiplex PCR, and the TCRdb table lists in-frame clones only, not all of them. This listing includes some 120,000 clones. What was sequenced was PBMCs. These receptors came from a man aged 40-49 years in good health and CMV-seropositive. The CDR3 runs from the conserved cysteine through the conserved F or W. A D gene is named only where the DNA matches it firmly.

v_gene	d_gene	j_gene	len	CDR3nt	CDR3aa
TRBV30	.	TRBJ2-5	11	TGTGCCCGCAGGGTGGGAGAGACCCAGTACTTC	CARRVGETQYF
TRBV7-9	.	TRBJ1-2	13	TGTGCCAGCAGCTTCGGAGGCCGCTATGGCTACACCTTC	CASSFGGRYGYTF
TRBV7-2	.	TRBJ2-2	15	TGTGCCAGCAGGGGTAAGGACTGGAACACCGGGGAGCTGTTTTTT	CASRGKDWNTGELFF
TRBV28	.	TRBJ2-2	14	TGTGCCAGCAGTTTATGGGGGGGAACCGGGGAGCTGTTTTTT	CASSLWGGTGELFF
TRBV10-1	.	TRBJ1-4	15	TGCGCCAGCAGTGACCTGACACAAGACCAGGGCAAACTGTTTTTT	CASSDLTQDQGKLFF
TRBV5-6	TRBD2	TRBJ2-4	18	TGTGCCAGCAGCTTACTAGCGGAGCCGGCCGGGGCCAAAAACATTCAGTACTTC	CASSLLAEPAGAKNIQYF
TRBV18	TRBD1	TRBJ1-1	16	TGTGCCAGCTCACCGAGATCCGGGACAGAGAACACTGAAGCTTTCTTT	CASSPRSGTENTEAFF
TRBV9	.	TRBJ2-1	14	TGTGCCAGCAGCGTAGAGAGTAACTACAATGAGCAGTTCTTC	CASSVESNYNEQFF
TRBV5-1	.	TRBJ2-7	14	TGCGCCAGCAGGTATCAACAGGACCCCTACGAGCAGTACTTC	CASRYQQDPYEQYF
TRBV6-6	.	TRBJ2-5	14	TGTGCCAGCAGTTACGGAGCGGGTAAAGAGACCCAGTACTTC	CASSYGAGKETQYF
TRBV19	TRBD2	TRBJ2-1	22	TGTGCCAGTAGTTCTGGGACACCTGACCTAGCGGGATTATCCTCCGCTTACAATGAGCAGTTCTTC	CASSSGTPDLAGLSSAYNEQFF
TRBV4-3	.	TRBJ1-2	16	TGCGCCAGCAGCCAAGATTACGGCCGGGACATGGGAGGCTACACCTTC	CASSQDYGRDMGGYTF
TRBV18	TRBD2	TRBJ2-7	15	TGTGCCAGCTCACCATTAGCGGGAGAGGGTCGGGAGCAGTACTTC	CASSPLAGEGREQYF
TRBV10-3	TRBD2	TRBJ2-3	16	TGTGCCATCAGACCGGGACTAGCGGGAGGGATAGATACGCAGTATTTT	CAIRPGLAGGIDTQYF
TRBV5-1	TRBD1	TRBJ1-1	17	TGCGCCAGCAGCTTACCGGGACAGGGTGTTAGGAACACTGAAGCTTTCTTT	CASSLPGQGVRNTEAFF
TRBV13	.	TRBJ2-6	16	TGTGCCAGCAGCTTAACGGGGACACCTGGGGCCAACGTCCTGACTTTC	CASSLTGTPGANVLTF
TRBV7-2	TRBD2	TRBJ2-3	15	TGTGCCAGCAGCTTGTTTGCGGGAGGCACAGATACGCAGTATTTT	CASSLFAGGTDTQYF
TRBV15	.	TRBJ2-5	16	TGTGCCACCAGCAGAGGTAGCGGTGGGGGAGAGGAGACCCAGTACTTC	CATSRGSGGGEETQYF
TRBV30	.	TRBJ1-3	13	TGTGCCTGGAGTGGGGGGCATGGAAACACCATATATTTT	CAWSGGHGNTIYF
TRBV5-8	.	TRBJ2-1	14	TGTGCCAGCAGCTTCCGGGACATATACAATGAGCAGTTCTTC	CASSFRDIYNEQFF
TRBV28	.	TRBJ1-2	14	TGTGCCAGCAGTTTACGGACGAGGGTCCTTGGCTACACCTTC	CASSLRTRVLGYTF
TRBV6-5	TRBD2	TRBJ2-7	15	TGTGCCAGCAGTTACTCGACAGCGGGAAACGGCGAGCAGTACTTC	CASSYSTAGNGEQYF
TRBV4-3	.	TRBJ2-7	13	TGCGCCAGCAGCCAGATACTAGCCTACGAGCAGTACTTC	CASSQILAYEQYF
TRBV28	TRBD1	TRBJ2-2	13	TGTGCCAGCATACAGGGGCGCACCGGGGAGCTGTTTTTT	CASIQGRTGELFF
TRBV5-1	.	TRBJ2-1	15	TGCGCCAGCAGCTCCGGGATTCGACGGTACAATGAGCAGTTCTTC	CASSSGIRRYNEQFF